These 21 T cell receptor beta chains originate from one sample sequenced in a study of T-cell reconstitution after alpha-beta-depleted transplantation in children. Unique molecular identifiers were incorporated during preparation of the TCRbeta library. Each CDR3 protein gets one entry after TCRdb re-called the PCR reads with MiXCR. Of fewer than 700,000 distinct CDR3 sequences in the sample, about an eighth were seen once. This material consisted of PBMCs, mostly from graft donor cells, taken 360 days after TCRalphabeta/CD19-depleted stem cell transplant. These receptors originate from a male patient between 5 and 17 years old who had a stem cell transplant for acute myeloid leukemia, so the T cells may come from the graft donor.

The rearrangement links TRBV6-1 to TRBJ2-2, with TRBD1 matching over 11 bases. This CDR3 is built from 13 residues. J lost 11 bases, V lost 6 bases, and 5 bases had no gene match. Germline CDR1 and CDR2: MNHNS and SASEGT. CDR3 sequence (DNA): TGTGCCAGCAGGGACAGGGGGCGCGTAGAGCTGTTTTTT. This gives the protein CASRDRGRVELFF.

The chain recombines TRBV11-2 with TRBJ2-7, with D unclear. This CDR3 is built from 14 residues. The V and J ends lost 0 bases and 0 bases respectively, with 6 bases between them. Germline CDR1 SGHAT, CDR2 FQNNGV. CDR3 region: CASSLERPSYEQYF. CDR3 nucleotides: TGTGCCAGCAGCTTAGAGCGACCCTCCTACGAGCAGTACTTC.

This sequence joins TRBV6-1 and TRBJ2-2; D perhaps matches TRBD1 (6 bases). This CDR3 is 17 amino acids long. The V and J ends lost 6 bases and 2 bases respectively, with 19 bases between them. CDR1 is MNHNS, CDR2 SASEGT, per germline. The CDR3 here is CASRKGPRGFNTGELFF. Here the CDR3 DNA reads TGTGCCAGCAGGAAGGGCCCGAGGGGGTTTAACACCGGGGAGCTGTTTTTT.

This clonotype was seen only a few times. The J gene is TRBJ2-1, the V gene TRBV7-9; D is possibly TRBD2 (6 bases). This CDR3 has 16 residues. Trimming pared 1 base from V and 3 bases from J, leaving 13 bases between. Germline V gene data show CDR1 as SEHNR and CDR2 as FQNEAQ (reference sequence). The CDR3 loop is CASSLVADPNYNEQFF. As DNA, the CDR3 is TGTGCCAGCAGCTTAGTAGCGGACCCTAACTACAATGAGCAGTTCTTC.

This clonotype has just a few counts. V and J are TRBV7-9 and TRBJ2-2, with D tentatively TRBD1 (6 bases). Trimming stripped 8 bases from V and 2 bases from J, with 15 bases between. This CDR3 is 15 amino acids long. CDR1 is SEHNR, CDR2 FQNEAQ, per germline (reference sequence). The CDR3 DNA reads TGTGCCAGCTTCCCCGGGACACTTAACACCGGGGAGCTGTTTTTT. It codes for CASFPGTLNTGELFF. The entire variable domain, with the rest obtained from reference TRBV7-9 and TRBJ2-2, is as follows: DTGVSQNPRHKITKRGQNVTFRCDPISEHNRLYWYRQTLGQGPEFLTYFQNEAQLEKSRLLSDRFSAERPKGSFSTLEIQRTEQGDSAMYLCASFPGTLNTGELFFGEGSRLTVL.

This sequence joins TRBV5-1 and TRBJ2-1; possible D gene TRBD2, 5 bases. Germline V gene sequence: CDR1 SGHRS, CDR2 YFSETQ. V lost 0 bases to trimming and J lost 0 bases, with 13 bases between them. This CDR3 has 17 amino acids. In DNA form, the CDR3 reads TGCGCCAGCAGCTTGGTTGGGGAGTGGAGCTCCTACAATGAGCAGTTCTTC. This sequence encodes CASSLVGEWSSYNEQFF.

This clonotype has only a few counts. This chain links TRBV28 with TRBJ2-7; TRBD1 matches at 9 bases. Germline V CDR1 and CDR2: MDHEN, SYDVKM. The CDR3 extends over 15 amino acids. With 3 bases clipped from V and 5 bases from J, the junction kept 8 bases outside the gene matches. The CDR3 nucleotides read TGTGCCAGCAGTTTGGAGGTACAGGGGGCCAACGAGCAGTACTTC. Encoded protein: CASSLEVQGANEQYF.

The chain combines TRBV14 with TRBJ2-7; TRBD2 is a possible D gene (5 bases). Germline V gene data show CDR1 as SGHDN and CDR2 as FVKESK. This CDR3 comprises 16 residues. The ends were cut back, 2 bases at V and 4 bases at J, with 18 bases in the middle. The CDR3 bases are TGTGCCAGCAGCCAATCCTCCGGGAAAGAGAGGTACGAGCAGTACTTC. Its protein product is CASSQSSGKERYEQYF.

This clonotype was recorded a few times. The chain carries TRBV9 and TRBJ2-7; tentative D call: TRBD2 (6 bases). Trimming removed 2 bases at V and 4 bases at J, with 13 bases between. There are 14 residues in the CDR3. Germline lookup yields CDR1 SGDLS and CDR2 YYNGEE. The chain's CDR3 is CASSVSSGGYEQYF. CDR3 in DNA: TGTGCCAGCAGCGTCAGTAGCGGAGGGTACGAGCAGTACTTC.

The sample holds many counts of this clonotype. This chain uses TRBV2 with TRBJ2-2; 8 nucleotides agree with TRBD1. Germline V gives CDR1 SNHLY, CDR2 FYNNEI. The ends lost 8 bases at V and 2 bases at J; junction bases unmatched: 7. The CDR3 is 15 amino acids. CDR3 region: CASLWTGTNTGELFF. The CDR3 DNA reads TGTGCCAGCCTGTGGACAGGGACCAACACCGGGGAGCTGTTTTTT.

This clonotype was counted a few times. This sequence joins TRBV2 and TRBJ2-3; perhaps TRBD2 as D (6 bases). In germline, CDR1 is SNHLY, CDR2 FYNNEI. Trimming took 2 bases from V and 0 from J, leaving 15 bases between them. This CDR3 comprises 17 residues. This CDR3 reads CASSEFPRAGSTDTQYF. The CDR3 coding sequence is TGTGCCAGCAGTGAATTTCCCCGGGCGGGGAGCACAGATACGCAGTATTTT.

The genes are TRBV14 and TRBJ1-2; D remains ambiguous. The CDR3 spans 17 residues. Per germline, CDR1 SGHDN and CDR2 FVKESK. Between the trimmed V and J ends, which lost 2 bases and 1 base, there was a span of 17 bases. This CDR3 reads CASSQRTDELLNYGYTF. Written as DNA, the CDR3 is TGTGCCAGCAGCCAACGGACGGACGAACTCCTTAACTATGGCTACACCTTC.

V usage is TRBV4-3 and J usage is TRBJ1-1, with unresolved D. This CDR3 spans 13 amino acids. Germline CDR1 LGHNA, CDR2 YSLEER. Deletions cut 3 bases from V and 2 bases from J, with 7 bases between. DNA for the CDR3: TGCGCCAGCAGCCAGGGCTTTAACACTGAAGCTTTCTTT. Amino acid sequence: CASSQGFNTEAFF.

A few counts support this clonotype. This chain links TRBV12-3 or TRBV12-4 with TRBJ2-5; D perhaps matches TRBD1 (6 bases). The germline V and J ends were trimmed by 6 bases and 1 base, with 12 bases remaining between them. The CDR3 spans 14 residues. DNA for the CDR3: TGTGCCAGCAGCCGGACAGTACCCCAAGAGACCCAGTACTTC. It yields the protein CASSRTVPQETQYF.

The chain uses TRBV7-9 and TRBJ2-2; D possibly uses TRBD1 or TRBD2 (7 bases each). Trimming cost V 5 bases and J 3 bases, with 19 bases left between them. Germline CDR1 and CDR2: SEHNR and FQNEAQ (reference sequence). The CDR3 is 17 amino acids. CDR3 region: CASSDLIQGGDTGELFF. In nucleotides, the CDR3 is TGTGCCAGCAGCGACCTCATCCAGGGGGGGGACACCGGGGAGCTGTTTTTT.

The CDR3 bases are TGTGCCAGCAGCTCCCTCACAGGGGGCGCATTCGAGACCCAGTACTTC. This gives the protein CASSSLTGGAFETQYF. The rearrangement uses TRBV7-2 and TRBJ2-5; 9 bases map to TRBD1. The CDR3 has 16 amino acids. CDR1 is SGHTA and CDR2 is FQGNSA in the germline V gene. J lost 5 bases, V lost 4 bases, and 11 bases had no gene match.

This clonotype was seen at least ten times. The rearrangement links TRBV6-2 or TRBV6-3 to TRBJ2-2; 9 positions match TRBD1. V dropped 5 bases and J dropped 6; count of bases not matched to a gene: 7. The CDR3 length is 15 residues. Germline CDR1 MNHEY, CDR2 SVGEGT. The CDR3 nucleotides read TGTGCCAGCAGTCTGCTTGACAGGGGGGCCGGGGAGCTGTTTTTT. Amino acids: CASSLLDRGAGELFF.

The chain carries TRBV20-1 and TRBJ1-6; D possibly corresponds to TRBD1 (6 bases). The germline V and J ends were trimmed by 6 bases and 4 bases, with 25 bases remaining between them. The length of the CDR3 is 18 residues. Germline V gives CDR1 DFQATT, CDR2 SNEGSKA (reference sequence). CDR3 loop: CSAKPDRWGSLYNSPLHF. The CDR3 nucleotides are TGCAGTGCGAAGCCCGACAGGTGGGGGTCCCTATATAATTCACCCCTCCACTTT.

This clonotype has only a few counts. The gene calls are TRBV7-3 and TRBJ2-7; 15 bases fit TRBD2. V shed 4 bases and J 5 bases; nucleotides not matched to a gene: 3. The CDR3 runs 15 residues. Germline loops: CDR1 SGHTA, CDR2 FQGTGA. The CDR3 loop reads CASSSGLAGGNEQYF. CDR3 DNA: TGTGCCAGCAGCTCCGGACTAGCGGGAGGGAACGAGCAGTACTTC.

This clonotype has a count of ten or more. The rearrangement uses TRBV11-2 and TRBJ1-2; D is unresolved. CDR3 size: 13 residues. Trimming removed 4 bases from V and 4 bases from J, with 10 bases in between. The V gene's germline CDR1 is SGHAT and CDR2 FQNNGV. As DNA, the CDR3 is TGTGCCAGCAGCTCATGGGCAATCTATGGCTACACCTTC. Amino acid sequence: CASSSWAIYGYTF.

Only a few counts were recorded for this clonotype. V usage is TRBV12-3 or TRBV12-4 and J usage is TRBJ1-5; D is uncertain. This CDR3 spans 16 amino acids. V lost 3 bases, J lost 1 base, and 13 bases lay in between. The CDR3 spells CASSLVATLSNQPQHF. Here the CDR3 DNA reads TGTGCCAGCAGTTTGGTGGCGACCTTAAGCAATCAGCCCCAGCATTTT.